These 30 T cell receptor beta chains share one sample of origin, sequenced in a study of T-cell memory formation after mild COVID-19. TCRdb recomputed calls from the 5' RACE reads with MiXCR, one row per CDR3 protein. The table has 150,000 to 200,000 distinct CDR3 sequences, 10% to 15% seen once; the top ten hold about 3.6%. Input material: PBMCs or a T cell subset sorted from them (not recorded which). These receptors were taken from a man aged 18 to 29 who had mild COVID-19 (a few samples of this study predate the infection). Cell type and time point are not known.

This clonotype occurred a few times. CDR3 coding DNA: TGCGCCAGCGGCCTGGGACTAGCGGGGGTGGCAGATACGCAGTATTTT. This translates into CASGLGLAGVADTQYF. V gene TRBV5-1 combines with J gene TRBJ2-3; 14 nucleotides match TRBD2. The V and J ends lost 7 bases and 4 bases, in that order; junction bases with no gene match: 8. The CDR3 loop spans 16 amino acids. In germline, CDR1 is SGHRS, CDR2 YFSETQ.

V usage is TRBV6-2 or TRBV6-3 and J usage is TRBJ2-7; D is ambiguous. Germline CDR1 MNHEY, CDR2 SVGEGT. The CDR3 loop spans 13 amino acids. V shed 3 bases and J shed 7 bases, with 13 bases lying between them. The CDR3 region has the DNA TGTGCCAGCAGTTATCGAGGCAGGTTGGAGCAGTACGTC. Its translation is CASSYRGRLEQYV.

This clonotype was counted once. The V gene is TRBV15, the J gene TRBJ2-3; TRBD1 might be the D (6 bases). This CDR3 has 11 residues. Trimming removed 8 bases from V and 3 bases from J, with 6 bases in between. Germline CDR1 reads LNHNV; CDR2 reads YYDKDF (reference sequence). In DNA form, the CDR3 reads TGTGCCACCGGACAGACAGATACGCAGTATTTT. Its protein is CATGQTDTQYF.

The V call is TRBV20-1, the J call TRBJ2-5; weak D call: TRBD2 (5 bases). The V end lost 2 bases, the J end lost 6 bases, and 13 bases lay between the germline ends. The CDR3 extends over 13 amino acids. From germline, CDR1 is DFQATT and CDR2 SNEGSKA (reference sequence). CDR3 DNA: TGCAGTGCTAGAACCGGGAACTATCAGACCCAGTACTTC. Protein sequence: CSARTGNYQTQYF.

This clonotype has a handful of counts. V usage is TRBV5-1 and J usage is TRBJ2-3; a possible D gene is TRBD2 (6 bases). The CDR3 is made up of 14 amino acids. Germline V gene lookup returns CDR1 SGHRS and CDR2 YFSETQ. V was shortened by 2 bases and J by 4 bases, with 11 bases between the two germline ends. CDR3 sequence (DNA): TGCGCCAGCAGCTTCGCTGGGACTTCAGATACGCAGTATTTT. It is translated as CASSFAGTSDTQYF.

This clonotype has a count of ten or more. A junction boundary mismatches the germline segment, possibly from a read error. V gene TRBV5-4 combines with J gene TRBJ2-5; D possibly corresponds to TRBD2 (6 bases). Germline V gene lookup returns CDR1 SGHNT and CDR2 YYREEE (reference sequence). This CDR3 region has 13 residues. Here the CDR3 reads CASSLGGQETQYF. The DNA for the CDR3 is TGCGCCAGCAGCTTGGGGGGCCAAGAGACCCAGTACTTC.

This clonotype was detected only a few times. The chain carries TRBV6-5 and TRBJ1-2; perhaps TRBD1 as D (6 bases). The V end lost 6 bases, the J end lost 5 bases, and 16 bases lay between the germline ends. The length of the CDR3 is 14 residues. Germline values: CDR1 MNHEY, CDR2 SVGAGI. The CDR3 coding sequence is TGTGCCAGCAGGAGGGACACTGGGAGATATGGCTACACCTTC. Encoded protein: CASRRDTGRYGYTF.

In DNA form, the CDR3 reads TGCAGCGTTGCCCAGGGGGCGAGTAGCAATCAGCCCCAGCATTTT. Translated, it gives CSVAQGASSNQPQHF. This chain connects TRBV29-1 to TRBJ1-5; 8 bases map to TRBD1. CDR3 length: 15 amino acids. CDR1 is SQVTM, CDR2 ANQGSEA, per germline. V gave up 4 bases and J gave up 0 bases; unmatched junction bases: 5.

J is TRBJ2-1 and V is TRBV3-1; 9 bases match TRBD2. The CDR3 contains 13 residues. Germline V gene sequence: CDR1 LGHDT, CDR2 YNNKEL (reference sequence). Unmatched junction bases numbered 0, after V lost 1 base and J lost 8 bases. The CDR3 is CASSQGGGDEQFF. CDR3 in DNA: TGTGCCAGCAGCCAAGGCGGGGGGGATGAGCAGTTCTTC.

This clonotype came up a few times. The gene calls are TRBV5-1 and TRBJ1-6; D is unclear. The ends were cut back, 3 bases at V and 4 bases at J, with 14 bases in the middle. This CDR3 is 16 amino acids long. Germline V gives CDR1 SGHRS, CDR2 YFSETQ. The CDR3 reads CASSSGRILYNSPLHF. The CDR3 DNA reads TGCGCCAGCAGCTCGGGGAGGATCCTTTATAATTCACCCCTCCACTTT.

This clonotype has a handful of counts. The DNA of the CDR3 is TGCAGTGAAGCGGGGCATCCTAGCACAGATACGCAGTATTTT. Amino acid sequence: CSEAGHPSTDTQYF. This rearrangement joins TRBV20-1 to TRBJ2-3, with 7 bases identical to TRBD2. J lost 0 bases, V lost 7 bases, and 7 bases had no gene match. The CDR3 runs 14 residues. Looked up from germline, CDR1 is DFQATT and CDR2 is SNEGSKA (reference sequence).

This clonotype was detected only a few times. The V and J genes are TRBV7-2 and TRBJ1-5; 9 bases align to TRBD1. This CDR3 has 14 amino acids. Germline CDR1 and CDR2: SGHTA and FQGNSA. Trimming at V came to 3 bases and at J to 9 bases, leaving 6 bases not matched to a gene. The CDR3 here is CASSLGQGLWPQHF. CDR3 nucleotides: TGTGCCAGCAGCTTGGGACAGGGCCTTTGGCCCCAGCATTTT.

This clonotype has at least ten counts. The chain couples TRBV5-1 to TRBJ2-7, with D maybe TRBD2 (5 bases). There are 9 residues in the CDR3. In germline, CDR1 is SGHRS, CDR2 YFSETQ. The V and J ends lost 8 bases and 10 bases respectively, with 10 bases between them. CDR3 nucleotides: TGCGCCAGTGGACCGGGACAGTACGTC. This sequence encodes CASGPGQYV.

This clonotype was seen a handful of times. The J gene is TRBJ1-2, the V gene TRBV4-3; D remains unclear. Germline CDR1 is LGHNA and CDR2 is YSLEER. The germline V and J ends were trimmed by 4 bases and 1 base, with 16 bases remaining between them. This CDR3 has 16 residues. CDR3 sequence (DNA): TGCGCCAGCAGCCTCGAACCGGCGGGTCGTAACTATGGCTACACCTTC. Protein sequence: CASSLEPAGRNYGYTF.

The rearrangement joins TRBV27 to TRBJ2-1; the D gene is possibly TRBD1 (7 bases). CDR1 is MNHEY, CDR2 SMNVEV, per germline (reference sequence). Trimming removed 7 bases at V and 4 bases at J, with 11 bases between. This CDR3 region has 13 residues. CDR3 region: CASKEGQYNEQFF. The CDR3 bases are TGTGCCAGCAAGGAGGGACAGTACAATGAGCAGTTCTTC.

This clonotype occurred a few times. The chain carries TRBV6-5 and TRBJ2-5; D gene unclear. The CDR3 is made up of 12 amino acids. V lost 6 bases, J lost 4 bases, and 9 bases lay in between. Germline V lookup: CDR1 MNHEY, CDR2 SVGAGI. CDR3 sequence reads: CASRRPPETQYF. Written as DNA, the CDR3 is TGTGCCAGCAGGAGACCCCCAGAGACCCAGTACTTC.

In this sample, this clonotype turned up a few times. This chain joins TRBV11-2 and TRBJ2-5; D gene uncertain. Germline CDR1 reads SGHAT; CDR2 reads FQNNGV. The V end lost 0 bases, the J end lost 1 base, and 12 bases lay between the germline ends. The CDR3 extends over 16 amino acids. The CDR3 nucleotides are TGTGCCAGCAGCTTAGATCAGGCAGTGGTCCAAGAGACCCAGTACTTC. It codes for CASSLDQAVVQETQYF.

At least ten counts were recorded for this clonotype. The V and J genes are TRBV5-1 and TRBJ2-7; D call uncertain. Trimming took 0 bases from V and 2 from J, leaving 15 bases between them. The CDR3 is made up of 16 amino acids. Germline-derived CDR1 and CDR2 are SGHRS and YFSETQ. This CDR3 reads CASSLETEARTYEQYF. The CDR3 region has the DNA TGCGCCAGCAGCTTGGAGACTGAGGCAAGAACCTACGAGCAGTACTTC.

This chain uses TRBV5-1 with TRBJ2-3, with D uncertain. Germline CDR1 reads SGHRS; CDR2 reads YFSETQ. The CDR3 has 15 residues. V shed 0 bases and J shed 4 bases, with 12 bases lying between them. CDR3 loop: CASSLGLWVADTQYF. CDR3 in DNA: TGCGCCAGCAGCTTGGGACTCTGGGTCGCAGATACGCAGTATTTT.

The chain employs TRBV7-2 and TRBJ2-3; D not resolved. The CDR3 has 13 amino acids. CDR1 SGHTA and CDR2 FQGNSA come from the germline V gene. V was shortened by 4 bases and J by 4 bases, with 9 bases between the two germline ends. CDR3 nucleotides: TGTGCCAGCAGCTCCTCTGAGGCAGATACGCAGTATTTT. This sequence encodes CASSSSEADTQYF.

This clonotype was counted ten times or more. V is TRBV15 and J is TRBJ2-4; no reliable D call. CDR1 and CDR2 from the germline V gene are LNHNV and YYDKDF (reference sequence). V dropped 0 bases and J dropped 10 bases, with 7 bases sitting between them. This CDR3 is 12 amino acids long. CDR3 DNA: TGTGCCACCAGCAGAGATAGTGGGATTCAGTACTTC. It specifies CATSRDSGIQYF.

The V and J genes are TRBV19 and TRBJ2-3; 9 positions match TRBD1. Unmatched junction bases numbered 14, after V lost 9 bases and J lost 10 bases. Germline values: CDR1 LNHDA, CDR2 SQIVND (reference sequence). The CDR3 runs to 14 residues. The CDR3 protein is CASKRGQGSESQYF. CDR3 sequence (DNA): TGTGCCAGCAAAAGGGGACAGGGTTCGGAGTCGCAGTATTTT.

The chain uses TRBV30 and TRBJ2-7; the D is unclear. V lost 5 bases and J lost 0, with 8 bases in between. The CDR3 sequence is 12 residues long. Per the germline V gene, CDR1 is GTSNPN and CDR2 is SVGIG (reference sequence). CDR3 coding DNA: TGTGCCTGGGGACGGAGCTCCTACGAGCAGTACTTC. It yields the protein CAWGRSSYEQYF.

The genes are TRBV12-3 or TRBV12-4 and TRBJ1-2; D possibly corresponds to TRBD1 (5 bases). Trimming left V 7 bases short and J 4 bases short, with 13 bases between. The CDR3 is 13 residues long. The CDR3: CASTHGAGYGYTF. The CDR3 bases are TGTGCCAGCACCCATGGGGCCGGCTATGGCTACACCTTC.

This clonotype has just a few counts. The chain recombines TRBV10-3 with TRBJ2-7, with D unresolved. The ends were cut back, 6 bases at V and 3 bases at J, with 12 bases in the middle. Germline-derived CDR1 and CDR2 are ENHRY and SYGVKD. This CDR3 spans 13 amino acids. The CDR3 DNA sequence: TGTGCCATCAGCCTCCTGGGGAACTACGAGCAGTACTTC. Amino acid sequence: CAISLLGNYEQYF.

This clonotype was seen repeatedly, ten times or more. This rearrangement joins TRBV7-2 to TRBJ2-2; D remains unclear. The CDR3 has 12 amino acids. Germline lookup yields CDR1 SGHTA and CDR2 FQGNSA. V lost 7 bases and J lost 1, with 4 bases in between. CDR3 amino acids: CASTLNTGELFF. The CDR3 DNA follows: TGTGCCAGCACCCTGAACACCGGGGAGCTGTTTTTT.

V and J are TRBV27 and TRBJ1-4, with D uncertain. Germline lookup yields CDR1 MNHEY and CDR2 SMNVEV (reference sequence). Deletions cut 5 bases from V and 6 bases from J, with 13 bases between. The CDR3 loop spans 14 amino acids. The CDR3 DNA reads as TGTGCCAGCAGTGCGTGGGTCGGGGATGAAAAACTGTTTTTT. Translated, it gives CASSAWVGDEKLFF.

This clonotype came up a few times. V usage is TRBV6-5 and J usage is TRBJ2-3; the match to TRBD2 covers 7 bases. Germline trimming cut 5 bases from V and 4 bases from J; bases unmatched to any gene: 12. CDR1 and CDR2 (germline): MNHEY, SVGAGI. The CDR3 runs 16 residues. CDR3 protein: CASSTSGGGGADTQYF. In DNA form, the CDR3 reads TGTGCCAGCAGTACTTCTGGTGGGGGGGGTGCAGATACGCAGTATTTT.

This clonotype was counted between two and nine times. The chain is built from TRBV5-1 and TRBJ2-5; D perhaps matches TRBD2 (6 bases). The CDR3 consists of 15 residues. The V gene's germline CDR1 is SGHRS and CDR2 YFSETQ. The ends were cut back, 2 bases at V and 2 bases at J, with 13 bases in the middle. CDR3 nucleotides: TGCGCCAGCAGCTTCTCTCCTGCGGGGCAAGAGACCCAGTACTTC. Translation: CASSFSPAGQETQYF.

Here the CDR3 reads CASSSRGEAFF. The CDR3 coding sequence is TGTGCCAGCAGCTCAAGGGGTGAAGCTTTCTTT. The chain recombines TRBV7-6 with TRBJ1-1, with D perhaps matching TRBD1 (5 bases). The CDR3 spans 11 residues. The V end lost 4 bases, the J end lost 7 bases, and 7 bases lay between the germline ends. Looked up from germline, CDR1 is SGHVS and CDR2 is FNYEAQ.